This entry is about one T cell receptor beta chain. Original processing notes: Quantification of nucleated cells was approximated via reference gene primer amplification. Assay used: immunoSEQ multiplex PCR; TCRdb lists only in-frame clones, some missing. V and J calls and clone size are given by that table; D and trimming were obtained from the DNA. The sample yields approximately 100,000 clones, approximately 90% seen once. This entry comes from a study of blood T cell repertoires in COVID-19. Across the study: Italy, Spain and the United States were the sources of the convalescent and acute COVID-19 samples. T cells, B-cell-depleted T cells, or PBMCs provided the cDNA or gDNA that served as material.

The CDR3 consists of 15 residues. Germline values: CDR1 LGHNA, CDR2 YSLEER. With 3 bases removed from V and 4 bases from J, the gap between germline ends came to 14 bases. The source material was peripheral blood. This sequence joins TRBV4-3 and TRBJ2-3, with D possibly matching TRBD2 (6 bases). The TCR was taken from a human donor with acute or convalescent COVID-19. The donor label of this sample is uncertain. The CDR3 loop is CASSHMTSVADTQYF. CDR3 bases: TGCGCCAGCAGCCACATGACTAGTGTGGCAGATACGCAGTATTTT.